This TCR beta chain was identified during a study of CD8+CD57+ T cells in acquired aplastic anemia. Study details: Roughly 3.2 ug was the average amount of DNA from sorted CD4+ and CD8+ cells.

Concerning this clonotype itself: Its antigen is not known.

General study results and limits: In CD8+ cells, Simpson's diversity showed no significant difference between patients and controls.

Profiling that covered TCR beta VDJ and CDR3 relied on genomic DNA as its template. TCRdb reprocessed the reads with MiXCR, giving one entry per CDR3 protein. The data show approximately 250,000 distinct CDR3 sequences, 70% to 85% seen once. CDR3 length equals 15 residues. Germline V gene lookup returns CDR1 SNHLY and CDR2 FYNNEI. V shed 4 bases and J 5 bases; nucleotides not matched to a gene: 9. An expansion of CD8+CD57+ cells by flow cytometry had been shown in patients chosen for sequencing. With no exception, the patients had severe acquired aplastic anemia. This chain uses TRBV2 with TRBJ2-3, with 7 nucleotides matching TRBD1. The sample was sorted CD4+, CD8+, or CD8+CD57+ T cells (not recorded which) from PBMCs. The TCR originated in a human donor with aplastic anemia. In nucleotides, the CDR3 is TGTGCCAGCAGTGTAGGGGGACAGAGTAAAGATACGCAGTATTTT. This gives the protein CASSVGGQSKDTQYF.